This TCR beta chain derives from a study of hypomethylating agent response in myelodysplastic syndrome. Study context: Of patients, about 70% of the 11 got azacitidine and 3 of 11 decitabine. A diploid cytogenetic profile was most common; mean age around 70 +/- 6 years. Study findings and constraints: Whether shared GLIPH2 clusters recognize novel MDS antigens was not confirmed. Across all patients and within response groups, hypomethylating treatment left richness, diversity and clonality without significant change.

Here immunoSEQ multiplex PCR was the method, and the copy in TCRdb shows in-frame clones only, minus some. The sample lists 5,500 to 8,500 clones, around nine tenths occurring once. Germline V gene data show CDR1 as SGHDT and CDR2 as YYEEEE. There are 15 residues in the CDR3. V was shortened by 4 bases and J by 4 bases, with 17 bases between the two germline ends. In regard to this clone: Its antigen is undetermined.

This rearrangement joins TRBV5-6 to TRBJ2-5, with no clear D. The sequence was obtained from a human donor with myelodysplastic syndrome. The source material was bone marrow, sampled before or after starting hypomethylating agent treatment for myelodysplastic syndrome (not recorded which). The CDR3 nucleotides are TGTGCCAGCAGCCCCCTCCCCAGGATGCCAGAGACCCAGTACTTC. It specifies CASSPLPRMPETQYF.